A selection of T cell receptor beta chains follows, all from one sample in a study of T cells in Graves' hyperthyroidism and ophthalmopathy. One entry per CDR3 protein, called by TCRdb with MiXCR from the multiplex PCR reads. The table lists some 500,000 distinct CDR3 sequences, 15% to 20% of them singletons, with 25% to 30% in the top ten. Specimen: blood. The receptor set was obtained from a woman in her 30s with Graves' ophthalmopathy. Each CDR3 is given with its conserved first and last residue. D genes are given only for firm matches. Clone size is stated in some rows and not others, as once, few, many or a class when expanded.

d_gene,abundance,v_gene,j_gene,CDR3aa,CDR3nt
NA,many,TRBV11-2,TRBJ2-3,CASSGGSLFSITDTQYF,TGTGCCAGCAGCGGCGGTTCTCTTTTTTCAATCACAGATACGCAGTATTTT
NA,NA,TRBV18,TRBJ2-3,CASETDEARRDTQYF,TGTGCCAGCGAAACCGACGAGGCGAGGAGAGATACGCAGTATTTT
NA,many,TRBV28,TRBJ1-2,CASSTGRYYGYTF,TGTGCCAGCAGTACTGGACGGTACTATGGCTACACCTTC
NA,many,TRBV2,TRBJ1-4,CASRSGFEKLFF,TGTGCCAGCAGATCCGGGTTTGAAAAACTGTTTTTT
NA,many,TRBV27,TRBJ2-1,CASSTRQGTINEQFF,TGTGCCAGCAGCACTCGACAGGGGACTATCAATGAGCAGTTCTTC
NA,many,TRBV20-1,TRBJ1-1,CSASPGPENTEAFF,TGCAGTGCTAGTCCCGGGCCCGAGAACACTGAAGCTTTCTTT
NA,few,TRBV3-1,TRBJ2-3,CASSQVMAGRTDTQYF,TGTGCCAGCAGCCAAGTTATGGCCGGTCGCACAGATACGCAGTATTTT
NA,many,TRBV28,TRBJ2-7,CASSSFYRANSYEQYF,TGTGCCAGCAGTTCCTTTTATAGGGCGAACTCCTACGAGCAGTACTTC
TRBD2,NA,TRBV5-6,TRBJ2-7,CASSYSGRSGYEQYF,TGTGCCAGCAGTTATAGCGGGAGAAGCGGCTACGAGCAGTACTTC
NA,many,TRBV18,TRBJ2-1,CASSPLLALDNEQFF,TGTGCCAGCTCACCCTTATTAGCATTGGACAATGAGCAGTTCTTC
TRBD2,many,TRBV7-2,TRBJ2-7,CASSLAGLNYEQYF,TGTGCCAGCAGCTTAGCGGGACTAAACTACGAGCAGTACTTC
NA,NA,TRBV10-3,TRBJ2-3,CAISEFELESQYF,TGTGCCATCAGTGAGTTTGAACTAGAGTCGCAGTATTTT
NA,few,TRBV4-2,TRBJ2-7,CASRPTVGGSYEQYF,TGTGCCAGCAGACCCACCGTGGGGGGTTCATACGAGCAGTACTTC
TRBD1,NA,TRBV30,TRBJ2-1,CAWEPGQGYNEQFF,TGTGCCTGGGAACCGGGACAGGGATACAATGAGCAGTTCTTC
NA,NA,TRBV10-3,TRBJ2-7,CAISDYGSSYEQYF,TGTGCCATCAGTGACTATGGGAGCTCCTACGAGCAGTACTTC
NA,NA,TRBV5-1,TRBJ1-1,CASTLGGLDTEAFF,TGCGCCAGCACTTTGGGTGGCTTGGACACTGAAGCTTTCTTT
NA,few,TRBV19,TRBJ2-7,CAAGGLSTYEQYF,TGTGCCGCTGGGGGACTGTCGACCTACGAGCAGTACTTC
TRBD2,NA,TRBV7-9,TRBJ2-3,CASSLAGTSGRNTQYF,TGTGCCAGCAGCTTAGCGGGGACTAGCGGGAGAAATACGCAGTATTTT
TRBD1,NA,TRBV27,TRBJ2-5,CASSSTGGSSLETQYF,TGTGCCAGCAGTTCTACAGGGGGCAGTAGTCTAGAGACCCAGTACTTC
NA,NA,TRBV12-3/TRBV12-4,TRBJ2-2,CASIAQAANTGELFF,TGTGCCAGCATCGCACAAGCCGCGAACACCGGGGAGCTGTTTTTT
NA,many,TRBV11-1,TRBJ1-1,CASMGTWGVNTEAFF,TGTGCCAGCATGGGGACGTGGGGGGTGAACACTGAAGCTTTCTTT
TRBD1,NA,TRBV9,TRBJ2-3,CASSPRQGETDTQYF,TGTGCCAGCAGCCCCCGACAGGGGGAAACAGATACGCAGTATTTT
NA,many,TRBV28,TRBJ1-1,CAASMYGGDTEAFF,TGTGCCGCAAGCATGTACGGGGGGGACACTGAAGCTTTCTTT
NA,few,TRBV20-1,TRBJ2-5,CSARTPGYQETQYF,TGCAGTGCTAGGACTCCGGGATACCAAGAGACCCAGTACTTC
NA,many,TRBV6-2/TRBV6-3,TRBJ2-5,CASRSRVLGRETQYF,TGTGCCAGCAGATCCCGGGTCCTAGGACGGGAGACCCAGTACTTC
NA,NA,TRBV11-2,TRBJ1-5,CASSLRGSSNQPQHF,TGTGCCAGCAGCTTAAGAGGGAGCAGCAATCAGCCCCAGCATTTT
NA,few,TRBV30,TRBJ2-5,CAWSEGTPIYLDF,TGTGCCTGGAGCGAGGGGACTCCCATATATCTGGACTTC
NA,many,TRBV20-1,TRBJ1-2,CSPRSAVPNYGYTF,TGCAGCCCTAGATCGGCAGTTCCTAACTATGGCTACACCTTC
TRBD1,many,TRBV5-1,TRBJ2-7,CASRIGGQAYEQYF,TGCGCCAGCCGCATAGGGGGACAGGCCTACGAGCAGTACTTC
NA,few,TRBV6-2/TRBV6-3,TRBJ2-7,CASSYPSREQYF,TGTGCCAGCAGTTACCCAAGTCGCGAGCAGTACTTC
NA,few,TRBV20-1,TRBJ1-2,CSARHGRSYGYTF,TGCAGTGCTAGACACGGGAGGTCCTATGGCTACACCTTC
NA,NA,TRBV29-1,TRBJ2-7,CSVEETGTTQNNEQYF,TGCAGCGTTGAAGAAACCGGGACAACCCAGAACAATGAGCAGTACTTC
TRBD2,few,TRBV10-2,TRBJ2-2,CASSFAGVTGELFF,TGCGCCAGCAGTTTTGCGGGAGTAACCGGGGAGCTGTTTTTT
NA,many,TRBV6-1,TRBJ1-5,CASSDPSSEPQHF,TGTGCCAGCAGTGACCCGAGTTCTGAGCCCCAGCATTTT
TRBD2,many,TRBV20-1,TRBJ2-1,CSAYFRLAGNEQFF,TGCAGTGCATATTTTCGACTAGCGGGAAATGAGCAGTTCTTC
NA,many,TRBV3-1,TRBJ2-5,CASSPSYQETQYF,TGTGCCAGCAGCCCGTCGTACCAAGAGACCCAGTACTTC
TRBD2,many,TRBV12-3/TRBV12-4,TRBJ2-5,CASSPGTSGMTQYF,TGTGCCAGCAGTCCCGGGACTAGCGGGATGACCCAGTACTTC
TRBD1,few,TRBV20-1,TRBJ2-1,CSARVGTEHEQFF,TGCAGTGCTAGAGTAGGGACAGAGCATGAGCAGTTCTTC
NA,many,TRBV5-8,TRBJ1-6,CASSLGELLQALHF,TGTGCCAGCAGCTTGGGGGAGCTCCTTCAGGCCCTCCACTTT
NA,NA,TRBV20-1,TRBJ1-5,CSAAQGGYNQPQHF,TGCAGTGCCGCACAGGGAGGTTACAATCAGCCCCAGCATTTT